In this sample, the clone carrying this TCR beta chain turned up once. Its antigen is not identified. This sample was taken from a study of T cells in Graves' hyperthyroidism and ophthalmopathy. Per the germline V gene, CDR1 is MDHEN and CDR2 is SYDVKM. Trimming left V 2 bases short and J 2 bases short, with 12 bases between. This CDR3 region has 15 residues. There were TCR beta CDR3 regions amplified from RNA transcripts. TCR CDR3 regions were first amplified by RT-PCR with HTBI primers. TCRdb called the multiplex PCR reads again in MiXCR, with one record for every CDR3 protein. The sample has 350,000 to 400,000 distinct CDR3 sequences; about 16% are singletons. Study-wide findings and caveats: Ophthalmopathy, which appeared later, was predicted by the model a median roughly 6.4 months before onset.

J is TRBJ2-5 and V is TRBV28; the D is unclear. This TCR came from a woman aged 25 to 45 with Graves' hyperthyroidism. The source material was blood. This CDR3 is CASSLPTDQQETQYF. CDR3 nucleotides: TGTGCCAGCAGTTTACCAACCGACCAGCAAGAGACCCAGTACTTC.